This is a list of T cell receptor beta chains from one sample in a study of blood T cell repertoires in COVID-19. Only in-frame clones appear in the TCRdb table, and some are missing; sequencing was by immunoSEQ multiplex PCR. The data show more than 350,000 clones, 70% to 90% seen once. The sequencing sample was made of PBMCs or T cells enriched from blood (not recorded which). The receptors shown here come from a woman between 18 and 29 years old who had been exposed to COVID-19. The CDR3 runs from the conserved cysteine through the conserved F or W. D genes are given only for firm matches. Part of the rows lack a size; the others show once, few, many or a class for expanded clones.

TRBJ1-1 . . TRBV28 TGTGCCAGCAGTTCGGTCACTGAAGCTTTCTTT CASSSVTEAFF
TRBJ2-2 TRBD2 . TRBV7-2 TGTGCCAGCAACGGACTAGCGGGAGGTATCACCGGGGAGCTGTTTTTT CASNGLAGGITGELFF
TRBJ2-5 TRBD1 . TRBV11-2 TGTGCCAGCAGCCAGACAACAGGGGTAGGGGAGACCCAGTACTTC CASSQTTGVGETQYF
TRBJ1-2 . . TRBV27 TGTGCCAGCAGGCTACAGGGAATAGGTGGCTACACCTTC CASRLQGIGGYTF
TRBJ1-2 . . TRBV11-2 TGTGCCAGCAGCAGAGACACAGGGACTAACTATGGCTACACCTTC CASSRDTGTNYGYTF
TRBJ2-2 TRBD1 . TRBV7-7 TGTGCTAGCAGCCTTGTGGTCCAAGGACAGGGGGCGCTAACCGGGGAGCTGTTTTTT CASSLVVQGQGALTGELFF
TRBJ2-1 TRBD2 . TRBV7-9 TGTGCCAGCAGCTTTAGCGGGCTGGACTCAGATGAGCAGTTCTTC CASSFSGLDSDEQFF
TRBJ1-2 TRBD1 . TRBV3-1/TRBV3-2 TGTGCCAGCAGCCAAGAGTCGGGGACAGGGGGCGCCGGTGGCTACACCTTC CASSQESGTGGAGGYTF
TRBJ2-3 . . TRBV4-2 TGTGCCAGCAGCCAAGATTCGGAGCAGCCGGAGACGAGCACAGATACGCAGTATTTT CASSQDSEQPETSTDTQYF
TRBJ1-2 TRBD1 . TRBV29-1 TGCAGCGTCGGACAGGGTTTGGGCTACACCTTC CSVGQGLGYTF
TRBJ1-4 TRBD1 . TRBV10-3 TGTGCCATCAGGCCCAGACGCAACAGGGGGTCGAATGAAAAACTGTTTTTT CAIRPRRNRGSNEKLFF
TRBJ2-1 TRBD2 . TRBV7-8 TGTGCCAGCAGCTTAGCGGCGGGAGCGACCCGATTCAATGAGCAGTTCTTC CASSLAAGATRFNEQFF
TRBJ2-5 TRBD1 once TRBV28 TGTGCCAGCAGCACAGGGGTTGGAGAGACCCAGTACTTC CASSTGVGETQYF
TRBJ2-7 TRBD1 . TRBV7-8 TGTGCCAGCAGCTTAGTCGGTTATCCCTCGGACAGGGGGCAGGAGCAGTACTTC CASSLVGYPSDRGQEQYF
TRBJ2-5 TRBD2 once TRBV29-1 TGCAGCGTCCCCACGCCTAGAGGACTAGCGGAACAAGAGACCCAGTACTTC CSVPTPRGLAEQETQYF
TRBJ2-7 . . TRBV4-2 TGTGCCAGCAGCCAAGAGGGCCCGGGACTCCGCTACGAGCAGTACTTC CASSQEGPGLRYEQYF
TRBJ1-1 . . TRBV19 TGTGCCAGTTCGGGACTGGCAGCTTTCTTT CASSGLAAFF
TRBJ2-7 TRBD1 . TRBV9 TGTGCCAGCAGCTTTAGGACAGGGGGATACGAGCAGTACTTC CASSFRTGGYEQYF
TRBJ2-7 . . TRBV20-1 TGCAGTACGGACGGGAACGAGCAGTACTTC CSTDGNEQYF
TRBJ1-5 . . TRBV27 TGTGCCAGCAGTTCGCGGGGGGCGAATCAGCCCCAGCATTTT CASSSRGANQPQHF
TRBJ1-3 TRBD1 . TRBV6-5 TGTGCCAGCAGATCGACAGGGGGAAACACCATATATTTT CASRSTGGNTIYF
TRBJ1-1 TRBD1 . TRBV6-4 TGTGCCAGCAGCCGGACAGGGGGCGTTGCTGAAGCTTTCTTT CASSRTGGVAEAFF
TRBJ1-6 . . TRBV5-4 TGTGCCAGCCGGTCCAACGGGGGAAATTCACCCCTCCACTTT CASRSNGGNSPLHF
TRBJ1-4 TRBD1 . TRBV11-3 TGTGCCAGCAGCTCGGGACAGTATAATGAAAAACTGTTTTTT CASSSGQYNEKLFF
TRBJ2-7 . . TRBV4-3 TGCGCCAGCAGCCATTCTGGGAACAGGGTCGAGCAGTACTTC CASSHSGNRVEQYF
TRBJ2-7 . . TRBV6-2/TRBV6-3 TGTGCCAGCAGACCTACAGGAACTGGCACCTACGAGCAGTACTTC CASRPTGTGTYEQYF
TRBJ1-1 . . TRBV28 TGTGCCAGCACTACGGTGGAGGGCATTAAGAGCTCTGAAGCTTTCTTT CASTTVEGIKSSEAFF
TRBJ1-5 . . TRBV18 TGTGCCAGCTCACCGGCTGGTCATAGCAATCAGCCCCAGCATTTT CASSPAGHSNQPQHF
TRBJ2-7 TRBD1 . TRBV5-1 TGCGCCAGCAGCTGGGGCCAAGGGGGCTTCTCCTACGAGCAGTACTTC CASSWGQGGFSYEQYF
TRBJ1-5 . . TRBV18 TGTGCCAGCTCACCAGGGCTGGCGTCCCAGCATTTT CASSPGLASQHF
TRBJ2-1 TRBD2 . TRBV29-1 TGCAGCGTTGAAGGACTTGTAGGTCTAGCGGGTTCCTACAATGAGCAGTTCTTC CSVEGLVGLAGSYNEQFF